The 32 T cell receptor beta chains below were found in one sample sequenced in a study of blood T cell repertoires in COVID-19. Method: immunoSEQ multiplex PCR; TCRdb's copy keeps in-frame clones and lacks some. Here the sample spans fewer than 40,000 clones, around 79% being singletons. The specimen sequenced was peripheral blood. These receptor sequences come from a man in his 70s with acute or convalescent COVID-19.

The chain has TRBV28 and TRBJ1-5; D is possibly TRBD1 (5 bases). The germline gives CDR1 MDHEN, CDR2 SYDVKM. This CDR3 region has 14 residues. V was cut by 6 bases and J by 4 bases, with 13 bases left in between. The CDR3 region has the DNA TGTGCCAGCAGCTTGGCAGGGTTGAATCAGCCCCAGCATTTT. Translation gives CASSLAGLNQPQHF.

The chain employs TRBV4-1 and TRBJ2-7, with 9 bases lining up with TRBD1. The germline V gene has CDR1 MGHRA and CDR2 YSYEKL. The V gene end was trimmed by 1 base and the J gene end by 3 bases; junction bases not matched to a gene: 4. The CDR3 consists of 15 residues. CDR3 sequence: CASSQGTGGHYEQYF. CDR3 in DNA: TGCGCCAGCAGCCAAGGTACAGGGGGCCACTACGAGCAGTACTTC.

This clone showed up just a few times. The V call is TRBV9, the J call TRBJ2-4; 13 bases align to TRBD2. Germline CDR1 and CDR2: SGDLS and YYNGEE. The CDR3 totals 17 residues. Trimming took 0 bases from V and 5 from J; bases not matched to a gene: 5. CDR3 region: CASSVGTSGRGENIQYF. CDR3 DNA sequence: TGTGCCAGCAGCGTAGGGACTAGCGGGAGAGGGGAAAACATTCAGTACTTC.

The V gene is TRBV9, the J gene TRBJ2-5, with TRBD2 as a possible D gene (6 bases). The V and J ends lost 1 base and 1 base respectively, with 8 bases between them. Germline CDR1 is SGDLS and CDR2 is YYNGEE. There are 14 residues in the CDR3. The CDR3 coding sequence is TGTGCCAGCAGCGTATGCGGGACCCAAGAGACCCAGTACTTC. It yields the protein CASSVCGTQETQYF. The variable domain in full, with the rest retrieved from reference TRBV9 and TRBJ2-5, is DSGVTQTPKHLITATGQRVTLRCSPRSGDLSVYWYQQSLDQGLQFLIQYYNGEERAKGNILERFSAQQFPDLHSELNLSSLELGDSALYFCASSVCGTQETQYFGPGTRLLVL.

CDR3 protein: CASSQEAGVLDTQYF. The CDR3 nucleotides are TGTGCCAGCAGCCAAGAGGCGGGAGTGCTAGATACGCAGTATTTT. This chain links TRBV4-2 with TRBJ2-3; 7 positions agree with TRBD2. The ends lost 0 bases at V and 5 bases at J; junction bases unmatched: 5. Looked up from germline, CDR1 is LGHNA and CDR2 is YNFKEQ. The CDR3 loop spans 15 amino acids.

This chain uses TRBV28 with TRBJ2-7, with a possible D match to TRBD2 (5 bases). The CDR3 has 13 residues. The ends were cut back, 8 bases at V and 3 bases at J, with 14 bases in the middle. Germline lookup yields CDR1 MDHEN and CDR2 SYDVKM. In nucleotides, the CDR3 is TGTGCCAGCGGGCAGCGGCCCAGCTACGAGCAGTACTTC. The encoded protein is CASGQRPSYEQYF. Full variable domain (missing parts from reference TRBV28 and TRBJ2-7): DVKVTQSSRYLVKRTGEKVFLECVQDMDHENMFWYRQDPGLGLRLIYFSYDVKMKEKGDIPEGYSVSREKKERFSLILESASTNQTSMYLCASGQRPSYEQYFGPGTRLTVT.

The CDR3 DNA reads TGCGCCAGCAGCTTGGCCGAGGCAGCGAACACCGGGGAGCTGTTTTTT. This sequence encodes CASSLAEAANTGELFF. This chain uses TRBV5-1 with TRBJ2-2; D unresolved. Germline values: CDR1 SGHRS, CDR2 YFSETQ. Trimming took 0 bases from V and 0 from J, leaving 9 bases between them. The length of the CDR3 is 16 residues.

The V and J genes are TRBV10-2 and TRBJ1-1, with unresolved D. Per the germline V gene, CDR1 is WSHSY and CDR2 is SAAADI. Trimming stripped 3 bases from V and 2 bases from J, with 10 bases between. The CDR3 totals 14 residues. The CDR3 region has the DNA TGCGCCAGCAGTGACCCCGGGAGCAACACTGAAGCTTTCTTT. Its translation is CASSDPGSNTEAFF.

The chain employs TRBV23-1 and TRBJ2-1; 8 bases match TRBD1. TRBV23-1 carries the ORF label, with uncertain function. V was clipped by 10 bases and J by 5 bases; unmatched bases: 10. CDR3 length equals 14 residues. The CDR3 is CATLGDRPDNEQFF. The DNA for the CDR3 is TGCGCCACGCTCGGGGACAGGCCCGACAATGAGCAGTTCTTC.

The genes are TRBV27 and TRBJ1-6; D unresolved. Trimming stripped 3 bases from V and 0 bases from J, with 3 bases between. The CDR3 runs to 14 residues. The V gene's germline CDR1 is MNHEY and CDR2 SMNVEV (reference sequence). In DNA form, the CDR3 reads TGTGCCAGCAGTTTCAACTCCTATAATTCACCCCTCCACTTT. Its translation is CASSFNSYNSPLHF.

The V gene is TRBV6-5, the J gene TRBJ1-1; D is possibly TRBD1 (5 bases). Germline values: CDR1 MNHEY, CDR2 SVGAGI. V shed 0 bases and J shed 0 bases, with 11 bases lying between them. The CDR3 length is 16 residues. The CDR3 protein is CASSYSGDLMNTEAFF. In DNA form, the CDR3 reads TGTGCCAGCAGTTACTCAGGGGATTTGATGAACACTGAAGCTTTCTTT.

The chain recombines TRBV29-1 with TRBJ2-5; tentative D call: TRBD2 (7 bases). Looked up from germline, CDR1 is SQVTM and CDR2 is ANQGSEA. CDR3 length: 14 amino acids. Trimming pared 7 bases from V and 7 bases from J, leaving 22 bases between. This chain's CDR3 is CSAAGGQTSGTQYF. CDR3 coding DNA: TGCAGCGCCGCCGGGGGGCAGACGAGTGGGACCCAGTACTTC.

The CDR3 loop is CASSLAGGTNEQFF. In DNA, the CDR3 is TGCGCCAGCAGCTTGGCCGGGGGGACGAATGAGCAGTTCTTC. The chain uses TRBV5-1 and TRBJ2-1; 7 bases are shared with TRBD2. The CDR3 covers 14 residues. With V trimmed by 0 bases and J by 7 bases, 4 bases remained unmatched. Germline assignment: CDR1 SGHRS and CDR2 YFSETQ.

This chain uses TRBV10-3 with TRBJ2-7, with TRBD2 as a possible D gene (6 bases). V lost 5 bases, J lost 7 bases, and 18 bases lay in between. Germline values: CDR1 ENHRY, CDR2 SYGVKD. This CDR3 has 14 amino acids. This chain's CDR3 is CAISFLRGGGEQYF. CDR3 DNA: TGTGCCATCAGTTTCTTAAGGGGCGGAGGGGAGCAGTACTTC.

This chain connects TRBV6-1 to TRBJ1-2; 9 bases fit TRBD1. The CDR3 is made up of 17 amino acids. V was clipped by 4 bases and J by 1 base; unmatched bases: 10. Germline assignment: CDR1 MNHNS and CDR2 SASEGT. The CDR3 nucleotides read TGTGCCAGCAGTGCCGGACAGGGGCTAGTTCTTAACTATGGCTACACCTTC. Protein: CASSAGQGLVLNYGYTF.

The chain carries TRBV5-1 and TRBJ2-7; perhaps TRBD2 as D (6 bases). Deletions cut 1 base from V and 5 bases from J, with 13 bases between. The CDR3 is made up of 14 amino acids. Germline CDR1 and CDR2: SGHRS and YFSETQ. The CDR3 coding sequence is TGCGCCAGCAGCTTGCCGGGAGTGATCCACGAGCAGTACTTC. Translating gives CASSLPGVIHEQYF.

The chain has TRBV3-1 (or the pseudogene TRBV3-2) and TRBJ1-2; 9 bases agree with TRBD1. Trimming at V came to 4 bases and at J to 7 bases, leaving 10 bases not matched to a gene. The CDR3 has 15 amino acids. Germline CDR1 LGHDT, CDR2 YNNKEL (reference sequence). This chain's CDR3 is CASSPRIQGASGYTF. The DNA of the CDR3 is TGTGCCAGCAGCCCAAGGATACAGGGGGCAAGTGGCTACACCTTC.

The chain carries TRBV7-2 and TRBJ2-3; D perhaps matches TRBD2 (7 bases). Germline loops: CDR1 SGHTA, CDR2 FQGNSA. V was trimmed by 5 bases and J by 1 base, leaving 16 bases between them. The CDR3 is 16 amino acids. This chain's CDR3 is CASSGRQGRGTDTQYF. CDR3 nucleotides: TGTGCCAGCAGCGGCAGGCAGGGGAGGGGCACAGATACGCAGTATTTT.

V gene TRBV3-1 (or the pseudogene TRBV3-2) combines with J gene TRBJ1-2, with 7 nucleotides matching TRBD1. The V segment lost 1 base and the J segment 6 bases; nucleotides outside the gene matches: 2. This CDR3 has 13 residues. CDR1 and CDR2 from the germline V gene are LGHDT and YNNKEL (reference sequence). The CDR3 loop reads CASSQGGQNGYTF. CDR3 in DNA: TGTGCCAGCAGCCAAGGGGGACAGAATGGCTACACCTTC.

The chain combines TRBV9 with TRBJ1-3; the match to TRBD1 covers 7 bases. Germline CDR1 SGDLS, CDR2 YYNGEE. The CDR3 totals 15 residues. The V gene end was trimmed by 3 bases and the J gene end by 0 bases; junction bases not matched to a gene: 3. In DNA, the CDR3 is TGTGCCAGCAGCGCCGGGGACAGCTCTGGAAACACCATATATTTT. The encoded protein is CASSAGDSSGNTIYF.

The CDR3 DNA follows: TGTGCCAGCGCTACGTACGAGCAGTACTTC. Translating it yields CASATYEQYF. The V gene is TRBV12-3 or TRBV12-4, the J gene TRBJ2-7; no reliable D call. Trimming stripped 8 bases from V and 4 bases from J, with 6 bases between. This CDR3 spans 10 amino acids.

V is TRBV4-1 and J is TRBJ1-5; D not resolved. The germline V and J ends were trimmed by 1 base and 0 bases, with 13 bases remaining between them. CDR1 is MGHRA, CDR2 YSYEKL, per germline. This CDR3 has 17 residues. The CDR3 nucleotides are TGCGCCAGCAGCCAAGTGAGTACCGCATATAGCAATCAGCCCCAGCATTTT. It yields the protein CASSQVSTAYSNQPQHF.

The rearrangement uses TRBV7-2 and TRBJ2-1, with 8 bases lining up with TRBD2. CDR1 and CDR2 (germline): SGHTA, FQGNSA. Trimming took 8 bases from V and 4 from J; bases not matched to a gene: 16. The CDR3 has 17 residues. CDR3 region: CASVSQPPGLGYNEQFF. Written as DNA, the CDR3 is TGTGCCAGCGTTTCGCAACCCCCGGGACTAGGTTACAATGAGCAGTTCTTC.

Only a few counts were recorded for this clone. This rearrangement joins TRBV6-5 to TRBJ2-7, with a tentative D call TRBD1 (6 bases). CDR3 length: 15 amino acids. Germline values: CDR1 MNHEY, CDR2 SVGAGI. Trimming took 1 base from V and 1 from J, leaving 11 bases between them. The CDR3 spells CASSYYDTGSYEQYF. CDR3 coding DNA: TGTGCCAGCAGTTACTACGATACAGGGTCCTACGAGCAGTACTTC.

This chain joins TRBV7-9 and TRBJ2-1; 9 bases are shared with TRBD1. This CDR3 has 15 residues. Trimming at V came to 3 bases and at J to 4 bases, leaving 4 bases not matched to a gene. Germline CDR1 reads SEHNR; CDR2 reads FQNEAQ (reference sequence). The CDR3 protein is CASSFLGQGYNEQFF. CDR3 bases: TGTGCCAGCAGCTTTCTAGGACAGGGGTACAATGAGCAGTTCTTC.

The chain combines TRBV5-6 with TRBJ2-7, with 9 bases identical to TRBD1. The trim removed 7 bases at V and 1 base at J, leaving 3 bases unmatched. The CDR3 totals 13 residues. Germline assignment: CDR1 SGHDT and CDR2 YYEEEE. CDR3 DNA sequence: TGTGCCAGCGGGGACAGGGCATCCTACGAGCAGTACTTC. This encodes CASGDRASYEQYF.

This chain connects TRBV3-1 (or the pseudogene TRBV3-2) to TRBJ2-3; tentatively, D is TRBD1 (6 bases). The CDR3 runs to 14 residues. V shed 4 bases and J shed 0 bases, with 8 bases lying between them. CDR1 and CDR2 (germline): LGHDT, YNNKEL (reference sequence). CDR3: CASSLGQSTDTQYF. The DNA for the CDR3 is TGTGCCAGCAGCCTAGGACAGAGCACAGATACGCAGTATTTT.

The chain recombines TRBV14 with TRBJ2-1; 7 bases are shared with TRBD2. With V trimmed by 3 bases and J by 3 bases, 5 bases remained unmatched. This CDR3 comprises 15 residues. Germline lookup yields CDR1 SGHDN and CDR2 FVKESK. This chain's CDR3 is CASSQGRALYNEQFF. The DNA of the CDR3 is TGTGCCAGCAGCCAGGGGAGGGCCCTCTACAATGAGCAGTTCTTC.

This chain connects TRBV19 to TRBJ2-7; tentatively, D is TRBD2 (5 bases). Trimming left V 5 bases short and J 7 bases short, with 15 bases between. This CDR3 region has 13 residues. CDR1 and CDR2 from the germline V gene are LNHDA and SQIVND (reference sequence). The DNA of the CDR3 is TGTGCCAGTAGTCCGAGGGTTGTGGATGAGCAGTACTTC. Protein sequence: CASSPRVVDEQYF.

The chain joins TRBV7-9 to TRBJ2-2; 8 positions agree with TRBD2. CDR3 length equals 18 residues. Germline assignment: CDR1 SEHNR and CDR2 FQNEAQ (reference sequence). V trimming: 5 bases; J trimming: 5 bases; junction bases outside the gene matches: 16. The CDR3 loop reads CASSRRGAAGVGTGELFF. CDR3 in DNA: TGTGCCAGCAGCCGCCGGGGGGCAGCGGGAGTTGGGACCGGGGAGCTGTTTTTT.

The chain has TRBV9 and TRBJ1-6; D is undetermined. Trimming removed 4 bases at V and 0 bases at J, with 11 bases between. Germline V gives CDR1 SGDLS, CDR2 YYNGEE. This CDR3 region has 16 residues. The CDR3 nucleotides are TGTGCCAGCAGCCCCATGTCCAGCTCCTATAATTCACCCCTCCACTTT. Translated, it gives CASSPMSSSYNSPLHF.

In its sample, this clone was seen a few times. The chain recombines TRBV7-6 with TRBJ1-5; D call uncertain. The V gene's germline CDR1 is SGHVS and CDR2 FNYEAQ. With 2 bases removed from V and 4 bases from J, the gap between germline ends came to 9 bases. The CDR3 runs to 14 residues. Here the CDR3 reads CASSLLPENQPQHF. The CDR3 DNA is TGTGCCAGCAGCTTACTGCCCGAGAATCAGCCCCAGCATTTT.